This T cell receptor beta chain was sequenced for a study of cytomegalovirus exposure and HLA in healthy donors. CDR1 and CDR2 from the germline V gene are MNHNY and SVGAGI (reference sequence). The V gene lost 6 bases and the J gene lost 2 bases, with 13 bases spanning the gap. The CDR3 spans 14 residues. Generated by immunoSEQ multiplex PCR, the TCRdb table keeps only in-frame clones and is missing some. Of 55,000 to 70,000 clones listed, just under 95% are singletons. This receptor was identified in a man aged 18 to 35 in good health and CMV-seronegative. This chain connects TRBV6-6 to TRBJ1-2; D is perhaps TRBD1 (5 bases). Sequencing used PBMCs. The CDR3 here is CASSPDTWNYGYTF. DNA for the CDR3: TGTGCCAGCAGCCCGGACACCTGGAACTATGGCTACACCTTC.